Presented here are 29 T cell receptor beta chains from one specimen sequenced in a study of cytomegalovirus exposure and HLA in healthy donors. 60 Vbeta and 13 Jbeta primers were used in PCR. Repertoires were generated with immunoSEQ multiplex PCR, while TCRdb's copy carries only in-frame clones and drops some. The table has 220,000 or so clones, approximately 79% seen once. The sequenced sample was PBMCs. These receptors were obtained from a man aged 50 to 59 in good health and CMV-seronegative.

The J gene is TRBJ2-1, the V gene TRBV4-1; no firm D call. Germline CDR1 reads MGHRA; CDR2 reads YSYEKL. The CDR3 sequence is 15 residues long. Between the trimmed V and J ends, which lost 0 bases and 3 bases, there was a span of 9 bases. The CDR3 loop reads CASSQDSGVYNEQFF. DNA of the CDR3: TGCGCCAGCAGCCAAGATAGTGGAGTCTACAATGAGCAGTTCTTC.

The chain's CDR3 is CASTTDRTTNTEAFF. The DNA of the CDR3 is TGTGCCAGCACCACCGATCGGACTACGAACACTGAAGCTTTCTTT. This chain uses TRBV6-5 with TRBJ1-1; D gene ambiguous. Germline V lookup: CDR1 MNHEY, CDR2 SVGAGI. V lost 7 bases, J lost 1 base, and 16 bases lay in between. CDR3 size: 15 residues.

CDR3 residues: CASSLGGQYTGELFF. CDR3 bases: TGTGCCAGCAGCTTAGGGGGACAATACACCGGGGAGCTGTTTTTT. The chain links TRBV11-3 to TRBJ2-2; D might be TRBD1 (6 bases). The germline V gene has CDR1 SGHNT and CDR2 YENEEA. Trimming took 1 base from V and 3 from J, leaving 9 bases between them. This CDR3 has 15 amino acids.

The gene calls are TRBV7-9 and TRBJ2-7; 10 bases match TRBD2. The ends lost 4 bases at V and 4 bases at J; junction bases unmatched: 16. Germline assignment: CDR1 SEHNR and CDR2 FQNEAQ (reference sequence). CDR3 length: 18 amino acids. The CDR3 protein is CASSSTSGTSYSIYEQYF. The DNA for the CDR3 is TGTGCCAGCAGCTCAACTAGCGGGACATCGTATTCCATTTACGAGCAGTACTTC.

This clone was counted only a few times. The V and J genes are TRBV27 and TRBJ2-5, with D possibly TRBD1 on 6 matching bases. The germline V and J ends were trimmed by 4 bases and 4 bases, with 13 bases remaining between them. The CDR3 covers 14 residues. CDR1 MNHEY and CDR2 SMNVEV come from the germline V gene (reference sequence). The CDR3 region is CASSYTGYRETQYF. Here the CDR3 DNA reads TGTGCCAGCAGTTACACAGGGTATCGAGAGACCCAGTACTTC.

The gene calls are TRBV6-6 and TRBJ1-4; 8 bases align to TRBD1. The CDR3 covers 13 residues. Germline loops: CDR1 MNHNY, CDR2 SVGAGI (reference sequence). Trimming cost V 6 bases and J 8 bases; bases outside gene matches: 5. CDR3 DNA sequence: TGTGCCAGCAGCCGGACAGGGCAAGAAAAACTGTTTTTT. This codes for CASSRTGQEKLFF.

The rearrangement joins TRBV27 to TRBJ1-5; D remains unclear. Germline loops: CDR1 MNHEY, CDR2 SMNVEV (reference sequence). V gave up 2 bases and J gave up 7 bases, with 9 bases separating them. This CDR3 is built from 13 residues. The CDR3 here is CASSLEGQQPQHF. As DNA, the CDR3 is TGTGCCAGCAGTTTAGAGGGTCAACAGCCCCAGCATTTT.

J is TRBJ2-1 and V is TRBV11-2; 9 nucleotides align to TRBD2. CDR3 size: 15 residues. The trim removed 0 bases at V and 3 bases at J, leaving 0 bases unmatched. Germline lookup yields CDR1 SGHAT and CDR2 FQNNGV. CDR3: CASSLEREGYNEQFF. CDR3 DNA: TGTGCCAGCAGCTTAGAGCGGGAGGGCTACAATGAGCAGTTCTTC.

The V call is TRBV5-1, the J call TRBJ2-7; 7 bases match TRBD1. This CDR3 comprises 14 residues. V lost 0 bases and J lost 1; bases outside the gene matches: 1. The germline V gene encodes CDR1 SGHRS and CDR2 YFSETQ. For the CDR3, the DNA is TGCGCCAGCAGCTTGGTACAGGGGTCCTACGAGCAGTACTTC. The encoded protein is CASSLVQGSYEQYF.

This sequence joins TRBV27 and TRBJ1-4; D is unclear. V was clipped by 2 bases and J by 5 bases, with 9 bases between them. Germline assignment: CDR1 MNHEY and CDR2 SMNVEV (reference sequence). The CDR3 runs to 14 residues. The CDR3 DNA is TGTGCCAGCAGTTTAGGCCAGTACAATGAAAAACTGTTTTTT. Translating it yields CASSLGQYNEKLFF. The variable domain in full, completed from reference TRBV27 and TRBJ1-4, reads EAQVTQNPRYLITVTGKKLTVTCSQNMNHEYMSWYRQDPGLGLRQIYYSMNVEVTDKGDVPEGYKVSRKEKRNFPLILESPSPNQTSLYFCASSLGQYNEKLFFGSGTQLSVL.

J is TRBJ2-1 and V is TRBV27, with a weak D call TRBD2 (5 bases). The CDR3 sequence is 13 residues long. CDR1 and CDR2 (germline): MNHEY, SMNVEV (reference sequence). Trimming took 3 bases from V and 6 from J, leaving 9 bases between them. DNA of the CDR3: TGTGCCAGCAGTTTGAGGGCATTCAATGAGCAGTTCTTC. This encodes CASSLRAFNEQFF.

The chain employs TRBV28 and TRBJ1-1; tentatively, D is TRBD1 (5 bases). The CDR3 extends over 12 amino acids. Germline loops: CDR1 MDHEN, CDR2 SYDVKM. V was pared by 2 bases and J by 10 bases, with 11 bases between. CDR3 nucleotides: TGTGCCAGCAGTTTAGGTCAGGGAGGAGCTTTCTTT. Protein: CASSLGQGGAFF.

The CDR3 protein is CADLRGRVIAFF. DNA of the CDR3: TGTGCCGATTTGAGGGGGCGCGTTATAGCTTTCTTT. This chain links TRBV27 with TRBJ1-1, with TRBD1 matching over 7 bases. Trimming removed 11 bases from V and 10 bases from J; junction bases left unmatched: 13. The germline gives CDR1 MNHEY, CDR2 SMNVEV (reference sequence). The CDR3 length is 12 residues.

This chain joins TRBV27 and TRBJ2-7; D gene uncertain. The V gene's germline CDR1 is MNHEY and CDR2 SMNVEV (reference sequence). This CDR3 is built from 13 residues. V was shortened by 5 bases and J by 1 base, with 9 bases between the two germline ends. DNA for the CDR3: TGTGCCAGCAGTCCCCAGGTTTCCTACGAGCAGTACTTC. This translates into CASSPQVSYEQYF.

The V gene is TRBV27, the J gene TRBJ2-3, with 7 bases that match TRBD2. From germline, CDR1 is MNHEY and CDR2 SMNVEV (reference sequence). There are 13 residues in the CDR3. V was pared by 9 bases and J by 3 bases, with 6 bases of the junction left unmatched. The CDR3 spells CASGRGGTDTQYF. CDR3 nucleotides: TGTGCCAGTGGGCGGGGAGGGACAGATACGCAGTATTTT.

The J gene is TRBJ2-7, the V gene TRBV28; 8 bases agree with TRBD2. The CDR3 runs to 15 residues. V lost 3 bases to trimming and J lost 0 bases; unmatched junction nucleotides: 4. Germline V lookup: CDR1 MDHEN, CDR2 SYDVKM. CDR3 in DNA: TGTGCCAGCAGTTTGGCCGGGACTAGCTCCTACGAGCAGTACTTC. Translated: CASSLAGTSSYEQYF.

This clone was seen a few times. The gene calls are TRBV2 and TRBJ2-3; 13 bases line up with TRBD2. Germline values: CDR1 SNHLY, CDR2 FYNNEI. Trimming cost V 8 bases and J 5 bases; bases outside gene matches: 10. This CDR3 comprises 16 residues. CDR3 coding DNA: TGTGCCAGCCTTCCCGGACTAGCGGGAGAGGTAGATACGCAGTATTTT. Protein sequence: CASLPGLAGEVDTQYF.

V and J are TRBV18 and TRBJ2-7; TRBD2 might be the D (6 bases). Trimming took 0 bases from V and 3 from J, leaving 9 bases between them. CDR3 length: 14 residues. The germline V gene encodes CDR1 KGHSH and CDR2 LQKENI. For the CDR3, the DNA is TGTGCCAGCTCACCACCAGGAGGGTACTACGAGCAGTACTTC. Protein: CASSPPGGYYEQYF.

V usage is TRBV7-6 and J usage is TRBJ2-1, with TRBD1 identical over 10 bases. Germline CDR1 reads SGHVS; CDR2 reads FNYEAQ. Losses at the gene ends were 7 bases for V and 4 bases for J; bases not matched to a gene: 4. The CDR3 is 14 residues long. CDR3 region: CASTTGGSYNEQFF. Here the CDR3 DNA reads TGTGCCAGCACGACAGGGGGCTCGTACAATGAGCAGTTCTTC. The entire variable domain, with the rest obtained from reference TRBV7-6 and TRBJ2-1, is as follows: GAGVSQSPRYKVTKRGQDVALRCDPISGHVSLYWYRQALGQGPEFLTYFNYEAQQDKSGLPNDRFSAERPEGSISTLTIQRTEQRDSAMYRCASTTGGSYNEQFFGPGTRLTVL.

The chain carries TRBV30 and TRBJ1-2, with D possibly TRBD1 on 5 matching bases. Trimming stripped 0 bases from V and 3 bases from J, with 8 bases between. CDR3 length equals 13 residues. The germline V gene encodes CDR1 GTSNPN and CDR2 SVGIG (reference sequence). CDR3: CAWSVGDDYGYTF. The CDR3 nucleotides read TGTGCCTGGAGTGTAGGGGATGACTATGGCTACACCTTC.

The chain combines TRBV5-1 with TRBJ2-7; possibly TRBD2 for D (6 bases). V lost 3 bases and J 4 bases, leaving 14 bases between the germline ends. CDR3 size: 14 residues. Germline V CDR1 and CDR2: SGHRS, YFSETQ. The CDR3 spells CASSYAGPPYEQYF. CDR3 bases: TGCGCCAGCAGCTATGCGGGGCCCCCTTACGAGCAGTACTTC.

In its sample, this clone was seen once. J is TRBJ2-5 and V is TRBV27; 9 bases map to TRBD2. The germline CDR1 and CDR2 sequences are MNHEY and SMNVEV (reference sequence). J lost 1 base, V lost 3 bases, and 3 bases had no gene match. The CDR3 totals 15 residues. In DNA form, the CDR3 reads TGTGCCAGCAGTTTGCGCGGGAGGGTCCAAGAGACCCAGTACTTC. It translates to CASSLRGRVQETQYF.

The CDR3: CASSSGTGIGNQPQHF. CDR3 nucleotide sequence: TGTGCCAGCAGCTCAGGCACAGGGATCGGCAATCAGCCCCAGCATTTT. The chain carries TRBV5-8 and TRBJ1-5; weak D call: TRBD1 (6 bases). This CDR3 region has 16 residues. Germline V gives CDR1 SGHTS, CDR2 YDEGEE. Trimming took off 3 bases at V and 2 bases at J, with 15 bases between the two ends.

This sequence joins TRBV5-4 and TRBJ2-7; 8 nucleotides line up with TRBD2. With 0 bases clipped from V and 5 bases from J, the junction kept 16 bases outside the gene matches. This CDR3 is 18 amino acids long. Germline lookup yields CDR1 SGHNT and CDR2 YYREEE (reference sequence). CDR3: CASSLGGGIGRAGNEQYF. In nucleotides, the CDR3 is TGTGCCAGCAGCTTGGGGGGAGGGATCGGGAGGGCGGGGAACGAGCAGTACTTC.

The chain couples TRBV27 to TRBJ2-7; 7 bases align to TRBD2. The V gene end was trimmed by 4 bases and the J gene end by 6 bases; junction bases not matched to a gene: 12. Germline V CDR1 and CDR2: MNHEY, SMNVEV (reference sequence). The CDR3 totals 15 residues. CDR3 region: CASSSSGTTAREQYF. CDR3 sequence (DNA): TGTGCCAGCAGTTCCTCCGGGACTACGGCCCGCGAGCAGTACTTC.

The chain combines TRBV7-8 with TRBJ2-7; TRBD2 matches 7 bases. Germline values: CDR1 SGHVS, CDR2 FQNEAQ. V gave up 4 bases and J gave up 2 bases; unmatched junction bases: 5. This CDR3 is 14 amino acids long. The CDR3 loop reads CASSSRLAPYEQYF. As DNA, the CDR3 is TGTGCCAGCAGCTCACGACTAGCTCCCTACGAGCAGTACTTC.

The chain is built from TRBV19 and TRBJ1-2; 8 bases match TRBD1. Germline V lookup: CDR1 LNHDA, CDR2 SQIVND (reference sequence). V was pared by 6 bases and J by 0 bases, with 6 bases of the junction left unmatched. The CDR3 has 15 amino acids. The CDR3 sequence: CASSLQGGTNYGYTF. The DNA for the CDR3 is TGTGCCAGTAGCCTACAGGGGGGGACTAACTATGGCTACACCTTC. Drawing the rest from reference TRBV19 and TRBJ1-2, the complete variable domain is DGGITQSPKYLFRKEGQNVTLSCEQNLNHDAMYWYRQDPGQGLRLIYYSQIVNDFQKGDIAEGYSVSREKKESFPLTVTSAQKNPTAFYLCASSLQGGTNYGYTFGSGTRLTVV.

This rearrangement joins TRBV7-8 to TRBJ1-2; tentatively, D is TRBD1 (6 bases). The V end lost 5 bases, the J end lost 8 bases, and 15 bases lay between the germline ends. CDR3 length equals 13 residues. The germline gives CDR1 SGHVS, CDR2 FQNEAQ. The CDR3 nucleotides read TGTGCCAGCAGCGGCAACAGGGATCGAGGCTACACCTTC. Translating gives CASSGNRDRGYTF.

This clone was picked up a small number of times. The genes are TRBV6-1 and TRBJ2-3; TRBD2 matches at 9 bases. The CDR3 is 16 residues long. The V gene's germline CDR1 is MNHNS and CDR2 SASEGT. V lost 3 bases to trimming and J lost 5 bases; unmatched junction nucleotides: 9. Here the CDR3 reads CASSDRWREGQDTQYF. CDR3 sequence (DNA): TGTGCCAGCAGTGATCGATGGCGGGAGGGCCAAGATACGCAGTATTTT.